This record concerns one T cell receptor beta chain sequence. Its antigen remains unknown. These data are taken from a study of T cell repertoires in cytomegalovirus infection. Findings and caveats of the study: Dominant in the ex vivo response were TCR beta clonotypes restricted by HLA-C and specific for CMV.

Trimming cost V 1 base and J 2 bases, with 11 bases left between them. In germline, CDR1 is MGHDK, CDR2 SYGVNS. There are 16 residues in the CDR3. TCRdb re-derived calls from the reads in MiXCR, one entry per CDR3 protein. The sample includes about a million distinct CDR3 sequences, about 33% of them seen just once. The material sequenced was cultured CD8+ T cells from PBMCs, taken from culture after CMV antigen stimulation. This TCR derives from a human donor in good health (CMV status not recorded). Some clones in this sample may be carry-over from other donors' samples. The chain links TRBV25-1 to TRBJ1-4; D is perhaps TRBD1 (5 bases). As DNA, the CDR3 is TGTGCCAGCAGTGAATTGAGGGGATTCACTAATGAAAAACTGTTTTTT. It codes for CASSELRGFTNEKLFF.